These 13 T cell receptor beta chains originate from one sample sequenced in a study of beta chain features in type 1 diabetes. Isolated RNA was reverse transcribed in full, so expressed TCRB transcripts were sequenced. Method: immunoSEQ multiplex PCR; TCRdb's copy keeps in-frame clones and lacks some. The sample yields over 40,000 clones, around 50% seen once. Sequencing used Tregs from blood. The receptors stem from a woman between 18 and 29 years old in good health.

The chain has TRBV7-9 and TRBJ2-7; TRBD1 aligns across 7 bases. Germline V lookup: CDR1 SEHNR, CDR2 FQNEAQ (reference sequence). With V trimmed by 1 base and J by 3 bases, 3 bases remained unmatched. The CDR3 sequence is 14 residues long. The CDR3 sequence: CASSLGGQSYEQYF. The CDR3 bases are TGTGCCAGCAGCTTAGGGGGACAGAGCTACGAGCAGTACTTC.

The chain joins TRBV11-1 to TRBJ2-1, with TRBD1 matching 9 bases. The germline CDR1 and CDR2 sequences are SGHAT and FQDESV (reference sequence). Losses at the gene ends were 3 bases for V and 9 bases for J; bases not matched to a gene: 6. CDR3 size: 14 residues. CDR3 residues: CASSFSGTGTEQFF. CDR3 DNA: TGTGCCAGCAGCTTCTCCGGGACAGGGACTGAGCAGTTCTTC.

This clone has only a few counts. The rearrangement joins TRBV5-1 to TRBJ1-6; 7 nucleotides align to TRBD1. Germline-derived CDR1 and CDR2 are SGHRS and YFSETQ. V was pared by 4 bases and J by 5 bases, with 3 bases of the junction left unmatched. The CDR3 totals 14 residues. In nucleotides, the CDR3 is TGCGCCAGCAGCGGGACAGACGATAATTCACCCCTCCACTTT. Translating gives CASSGTDDNSPLHF.

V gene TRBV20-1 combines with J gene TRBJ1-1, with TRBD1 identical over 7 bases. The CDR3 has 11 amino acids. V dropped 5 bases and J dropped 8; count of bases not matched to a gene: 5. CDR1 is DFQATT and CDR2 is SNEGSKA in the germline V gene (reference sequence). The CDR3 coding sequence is TGCAGTGCTCGGCTCAGGGGGGAAGCTTTCTTT. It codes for CSARLRGEAFF.

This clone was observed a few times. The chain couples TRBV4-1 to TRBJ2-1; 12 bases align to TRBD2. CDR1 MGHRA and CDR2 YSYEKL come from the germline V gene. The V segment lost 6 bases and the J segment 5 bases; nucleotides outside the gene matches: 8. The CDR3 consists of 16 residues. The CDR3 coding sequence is TGCGCCAGCAGACCACTAGCGGGAGGTCAAAACAATGAGCAGTTCTTC. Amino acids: CASRPLAGGQNNEQFF.

In DNA, the CDR3 is TGTGCCAGCAGCTCACGGTCGAACACCGGGGAGCTGTTTTTT. This translates into CASSSRSNTGELFF. The chain is built from TRBV9 and TRBJ2-2; D is unresolved. V dropped 4 bases and J dropped 0 bases, with 7 bases sitting between them. Germline-derived CDR1 and CDR2 are SGDLS and YYNGEE. The CDR3 has 14 residues.

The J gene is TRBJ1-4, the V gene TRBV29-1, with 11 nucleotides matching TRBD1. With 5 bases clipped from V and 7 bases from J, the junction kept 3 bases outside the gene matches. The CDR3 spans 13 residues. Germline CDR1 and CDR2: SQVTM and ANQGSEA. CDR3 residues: CSVSGTGGEKLFF. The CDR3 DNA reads TGCAGCGTTTCCGGGACAGGGGGTGAAAAACTGTTTTTT. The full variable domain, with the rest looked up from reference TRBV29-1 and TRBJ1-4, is SAVISQKPSRDICQRGTSLTIQCQVDSQVTMMFWYRQQPGQSLTLIATANQGSEATYESGFVIDKFPISRPNLTFSTLTVSNMSPEDSSIYLCSVSGTGGEKLFFGSGTQLSVL.

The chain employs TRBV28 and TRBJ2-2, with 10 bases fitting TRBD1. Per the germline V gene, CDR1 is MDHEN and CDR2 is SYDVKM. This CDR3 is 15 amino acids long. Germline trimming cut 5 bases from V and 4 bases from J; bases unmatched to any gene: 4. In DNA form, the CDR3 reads TGTGCCAGCAGTCCCGGGACAGGGGCCACCGGGGAGCTGTTTTTT. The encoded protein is CASSPGTGATGELFF.

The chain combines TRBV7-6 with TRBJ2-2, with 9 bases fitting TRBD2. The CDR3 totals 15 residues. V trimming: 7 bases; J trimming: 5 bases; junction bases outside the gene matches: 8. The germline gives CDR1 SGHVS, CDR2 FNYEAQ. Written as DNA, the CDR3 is TGTGCCAGCACCAGTAGCGGGAGTGGGACCGGGGAGCTGTTTTTT. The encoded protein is CASTSSGSGTGELFF. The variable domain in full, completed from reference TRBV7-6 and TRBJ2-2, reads GAGVSQSPRYKVTKRGQDVALRCDPISGHVSLYWYRQALGQGPEFLTYFNYEAQQDKSGLPNDRFSAERPEGSISTLTIQRTEQRDSAMYRCASTSSGSGTGELFFGEGSRLTVL.

The CDR3 loop is CASSFGRGSEQFF. The CDR3 DNA sequence: TGTGCCAGCAGCTTCGGGCGGGGGAGTGAGCAGTTCTTC. The chain has TRBV7-8 and TRBJ2-1; 7 bases fit TRBD2. The CDR3 consists of 13 residues. Trimming cost V 3 bases and J 9 bases; bases outside gene matches: 5. Looked up from germline, CDR1 is SGHVS and CDR2 is FQNEAQ.

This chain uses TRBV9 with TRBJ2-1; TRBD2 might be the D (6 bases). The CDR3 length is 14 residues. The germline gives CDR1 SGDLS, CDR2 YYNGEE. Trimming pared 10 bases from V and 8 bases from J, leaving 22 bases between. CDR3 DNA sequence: TGTGCCTCTGGGGTAGAAGCGGGTGATCATGAGCAGTTCTTC. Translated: CASGVEAGDHEQFF.

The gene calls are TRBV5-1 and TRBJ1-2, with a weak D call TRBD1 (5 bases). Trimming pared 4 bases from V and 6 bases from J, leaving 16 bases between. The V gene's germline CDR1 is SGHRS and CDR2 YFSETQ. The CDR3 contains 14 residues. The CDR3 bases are TGCGCCAGCAGCATGACAGCTTCCCCTGATGGCTACACCTTC. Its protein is CASSMTASPDGYTF.

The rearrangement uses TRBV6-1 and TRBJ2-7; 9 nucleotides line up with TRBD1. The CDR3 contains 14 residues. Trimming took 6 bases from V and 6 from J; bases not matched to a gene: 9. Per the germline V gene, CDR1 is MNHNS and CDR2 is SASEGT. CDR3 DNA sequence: TGTGCCAGCAGCCGACCGGGACAGGGTGGCGAGCAGTACTTC. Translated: CASSRPGQGGEQYF.